This T cell receptor beta chain originates from a study of cytomegalovirus exposure and HLA in healthy donors. Donors likely had unrecorded immune exposures despite being nominally healthy when sampled. PCR involved 60 Vbeta and 13 Jbeta primers. TCRdb's copy holds only in-frame clones and misses some; the assay was immunoSEQ multiplex PCR. The repertoire holds a few hundred thousand clones, with 70% to 90% as singletons. The sequenced material came from PBMCs. The sequence was collected from a man aged 25 to 40 in good health and CMV-seronegative.

CDR3 in DNA: TGTGCCAGCAGCCGGGACAGTGAAGCTTTCTTT. This encodes CASSRDSEAFF. The chain combines TRBV5-5 with TRBJ1-1; TRBD1 matches 7 bases. Per germline, CDR1 SGHKS and CDR2 YYEKEE (reference sequence). The ends lost 4 bases at V and 7 bases at J; junction bases unmatched: 1. The CDR3 is 11 residues long.